Following are 20 T cell receptor beta chains from one sample sequenced in a study of blood T cell repertoires in COVID-19. This table comes from immunoSEQ multiplex PCR, and its TCRdb copy is limited to in-frame clones, with some not included. The sample has over 200,000 clones, about 85% seen once. The specimen sequenced was peripheral blood. These receptors were taken from a woman under 30 who had recovered from COVID-19.

There are a few counts of this clone. The J gene is TRBJ1-4, the V gene TRBV6-5, with a tentative D call TRBD1 (5 bases). Germline values: CDR1 MNHEY, CDR2 SVGAGI. The CDR3 extends over 14 amino acids. Trimming took 6 bases from V and 6 from J, leaving 14 bases between them. CDR3 in DNA: TGTGCCAGCAGGAGGTGGGGGGATGATGAAAAACTGTTTTTT. Protein sequence: CASRRWGDDEKLFF.

The V and J genes are TRBV7-2 and TRBJ1-5; D unclear. V was pared by 1 base and J by 0 bases, with 7 bases between. The germline CDR1 and CDR2 sequences are SGHTA and FQGNSA. This CDR3 has 15 residues. Here the CDR3 reads CASSLGQVSNQPQHF. CDR3 bases: TGTGCCAGCAGCTTAGGGCAGGTTAGCAATCAGCCCCAGCATTTT.

The rearrangement joins TRBV20-1 to TRBJ1-1, with 7 bases matching TRBD1. CDR1 DFQATT and CDR2 SNEGSKA come from the germline V gene (reference sequence). The CDR3 is made up of 14 amino acids. J gave up 2 bases and V 6 bases, and 9 bases lay outside the gene matches. The CDR3 nucleotides are TGCAGTGCAAGTAGAGGGGGCCCTAACACTGAAGCTTTCTTT. It encodes CSASRGGPNTEAFF.

This clone was detected once. This chain joins TRBV6-2 or TRBV6-3 and TRBJ2-3, with TRBD2 as a possible D gene (5 bases). CDR1 and CDR2 from the germline V gene are MNHEY and SVGEGT. Trimming stripped 6 bases from V and 2 bases from J, with 12 bases between. The CDR3 is 14 residues long. The CDR3 nucleotides are TGTGCCAGCAGCTCGAGTAGCGACACAGATACGCAGTATTTT. Translation gives CASSSSSDTDTQYF.

The V and J genes are TRBV5-1 and TRBJ2-2; TRBD1 might be the D (6 bases). The germline gives CDR1 SGHRS, CDR2 YFSETQ. The CDR3 length is 18 residues. Trimming stripped 0 bases from V and 0 bases from J, with 15 bases between. This CDR3 reads CASSLVSSGASNTGELFF. CDR3 sequence (DNA): TGCGCCAGCAGCTTGGTTTCGTCAGGGGCTTCGAACACCGGGGAGCTGTTTTTT.

The rearrangement links TRBV4-3 to TRBJ1-1, with TRBD1 as a possible D gene (6 bases). Germline CDR1 and CDR2: LGHNA and YSLEER. V lost 6 bases and J 2 bases, leaving 16 bases between the germline ends. The CDR3 has 15 residues. This chain's CDR3 is CASRPQGMFNTEAFF. CDR3 in DNA: TGCGCCAGCAGACCTCAGGGGATGTTTAACACTGAAGCTTTCTTT.

The chain couples TRBV4-3 to TRBJ1-4; a possible D gene is TRBD1 (5 bases). The CDR3 has 15 residues. The V and J ends lost 4 bases and 7 bases respectively, with 16 bases between them. CDR1 and CDR2 (germline): LGHNA, YSLEER. The CDR3 DNA reads as TGCGCCAGCAGCCCCACAGGCGGTTTGTCTGAAAAACTGTTTTTT. Translated: CASSPTGGLSEKLFF.

This clone was seen a handful of times. The rearrangement links TRBV19 to TRBJ2-7; TRBD2 matches at 11 bases. The CDR3 consists of 21 residues. CDR1 and CDR2 (germline): LNHDA, SQIVND (reference sequence). Trimming cost V 6 bases and J 4 bases; bases outside gene matches: 26. CDR3 DNA sequence: TGTGCCAGTAGCCCCCATCTTTGGAGAACTAGCGGGAGACAGGAGTTTTACGAGCAGTACTTC. Residues: CASSPHLWRTSGRQEFYEQYF.

The genes are TRBV27 and TRBJ2-1; D perhaps matches TRBD2 (6 bases). The CDR3 extends over 15 amino acids. V lost 7 bases to trimming and J lost 4 bases, with 17 bases between them. Germline loops: CDR1 MNHEY, CDR2 SMNVEV (reference sequence). CDR3 DNA sequence: TGTGCCAGCACCCCTCCCGGGAGTAGGTACAATGAGCAGTTCTTC. Its translation: CASTPPGSRYNEQFF.

Points on this clone: At the DNA level, this CDR3 is encoded by other sequences in the same sample as well. The rearrangement joins TRBV9 to TRBJ1-1; possibly TRBD1 for D (5 bases). CDR1 is SGDLS and CDR2 is YYNGEE in the germline V gene. The CDR3 runs 15 residues. V lost 0 bases and J lost 1, with 10 bases in between. For the CDR3, the DNA is TGTGCCAGCAGCGTAGGGTGGGGGGAGAACACTGAAGCTTTCTTT. Protein product: CASSVGWGENTEAFF.

V gene TRBV5-6 combines with J gene TRBJ2-7; TRBD2 agrees at 8 bases. Looked up from germline, CDR1 is SGHDT and CDR2 is YYEEEE. V lost 4 bases, J lost 2 bases, and 2 bases stayed unmatched. The CDR3 is 13 amino acids. Here the CDR3 reads CASSEGLAYEQYF. CDR3 sequence (DNA): TGTGCCAGCAGCGAGGGACTAGCCTACGAGCAGTACTTC.

A few counts support this clone. It is unclear where the CDR3 begins or ends on the DNA, so no DNA is shown, and the CDR3 is as TCRdb lists it. The V gene is TRBV7-3, the J gene TRBJ2-7; the tabulated D call, TRBD2, remains unverified against the DNA. The CDR3 has 14 residues if both end residues are counted. Germline V lookup: CDR1 SGHTA, CDR2 FQGTGA. CDR3 residues: CASSLSTPSGEQYF.

J is TRBJ2-7 and V is TRBV7-3; 11 bases are shared with TRBD2. Germline assignment: CDR1 SGHTA and CDR2 FQGTGA. V lost 8 bases and J lost 2; bases outside the gene matches: 8. This CDR3 comprises 15 residues. CDR3 bases: TGTGCCAGCCCCGGGACTAGCGGAGCGACCTACGAGCAGTACTTC. Translated, it gives CASPGTSGATYEQYF.

DNA for the CDR3: TGTGCCAGCAGCCCGGGGACAGGGGTTAACTATGGCTACACCTTC. Its translation: CASSPGTGVNYGYTF. This chain uses TRBV7-3 with TRBJ1-2; TRBD1 matches at 10 bases. Germline V gene lookup returns CDR1 SGHTA and CDR2 FQGTGA. The CDR3 is 15 residues long. V dropped 5 bases and J dropped 1; count of bases not matched to a gene: 4.

The V gene is TRBV11-2, the J gene TRBJ1-2, with D unresolved. Germline V gives CDR1 SGHAT, CDR2 FQNNGV. The CDR3 totals 17 residues. Trimming stripped 4 bases from V and 4 bases from J, with 22 bases between. CDR3: CASSSTQGGRSGYGYTF. The CDR3, as DNA: TGTGCCAGCAGCTCGACACAAGGTGGGAGGTCAGGCTATGGCTACACCTTC.

This clone showed up just once. J is TRBJ2-2 and V is TRBV5-6; D is perhaps TRBD2 (6 bases). This CDR3 region has 18 residues. Germline V gene sequence: CDR1 SGHDT, CDR2 YYEEEE. Trimming stripped 5 bases from V and 6 bases from J, with 26 bases between. CDR3 in amino acids: CASRNLQRAGLFPGELFF. CDR3 DNA: TGTGCCAGCAGGAATCTGCAAAGGGCGGGGCTGTTTCCCGGGGAGCTGTTTTTT.

This clone has just a few counts. The rearrangement uses TRBV7-2 and TRBJ1-2, with 7 bases lining up with TRBD1. The CDR3 has 15 residues. V was pared by 5 bases and J by 0 bases, with 6 bases of the junction left unmatched. From germline, CDR1 is SGHTA and CDR2 FQGNSA. The CDR3 coding sequence is TGTGCCAGCAGCCTTGCCGGGACAGCTAACTATGGCTACACCTTC. As protein: CASSLAGTANYGYTF.

CDR3 residues: CASSVQGPNEKLFF. CDR3 coding DNA: TGTGCCAGCAGCGTACAGGGGCCTAATGAAAAACTGTTTTTT. This sequence joins TRBV9 and TRBJ1-4, with a possible D match to TRBD1 (6 bases). Deletions cut 1 base from V and 3 bases from J, with 7 bases between. Germline CDR1 reads SGDLS; CDR2 reads YYNGEE. This CDR3 contains 14 residues.

V and J are TRBV12-3 or TRBV12-4 and TRBJ1-2, with D maybe TRBD1 (5 bases). V lost 3 bases, J lost 4 bases, and 9 bases lay in between. The CDR3 extends over 13 amino acids. The CDR3 is CASSFGHTYGYTF. CDR3 in DNA: TGTGCCAGCAGTTTCGGACACACCTATGGCTACACCTTC.

This chain uses TRBV19 with TRBJ1-3; D might be TRBD1 (5 bases). Trimming took 2 bases from V and 4 from J, leaving 18 bases between them. There are 17 residues in the CDR3. Germline V CDR1 and CDR2: LNHDA, SQIVND (reference sequence). CDR3 residues: CASSIFSGNLRGNTIYF. CDR3 DNA sequence: TGTGCCAGTAGTATATTCTCAGGGAACCTGCGAGGAAACACCATATATTTT.